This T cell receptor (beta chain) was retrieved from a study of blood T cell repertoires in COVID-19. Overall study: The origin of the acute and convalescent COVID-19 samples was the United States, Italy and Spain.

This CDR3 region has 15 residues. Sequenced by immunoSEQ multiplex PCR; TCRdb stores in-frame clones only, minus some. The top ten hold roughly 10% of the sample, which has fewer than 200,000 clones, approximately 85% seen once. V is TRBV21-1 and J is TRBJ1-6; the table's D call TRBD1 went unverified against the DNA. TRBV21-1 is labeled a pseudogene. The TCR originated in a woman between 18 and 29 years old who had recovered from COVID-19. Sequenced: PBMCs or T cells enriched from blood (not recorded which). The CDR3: CASSRQGSYNSPLHF. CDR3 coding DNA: TGTGCCAGCAGCCGACAGGGCTCGTATAATTCACCCCTCCACTTT.